The entry below describes one T cell receptor beta chain. The antigen is not known. Unique molecular identifiers were added to individual cDNA molecules. From the 5' RACE reads, TCRdb called clonotypes with MiXCR, one entry per CDR3 protein. Altogether about 63,000 distinct CDR3 sequences are present, approximately 13% being singletons, with the ten largest covering around 5.1%. This specimen comes from a study of early T cells in non-severe SARS-CoV-2 infection. Turning to the study itself: The study sequenced bulk RNA from unsorted whole blood, with chains unpaired. Study findings and constraints: Private and CD4 specificities were missed by VDJdb matching, which favored anti-spike CD8 responses.

CDR3 length: 13 amino acids. Germline-derived CDR1 and CDR2 are SQVTM and ANQGSEA. J was trimmed by 1 base and V by 6 bases; bases with no gene match: 5. The sequence came from an adult who was a healthcare worker with PCR-confirmed SARS-CoV-2 infection or an uninfected control (not recorded which). The chain carries TRBV29-1 and TRBJ1-1; the match to TRBD1 covers 7 bases. The sequencing sample was made of whole blood. Here the CDR3 reads CSVQGQPNTEAFF. The CDR3 DNA follows: TGCAGCGTCCAGGGACAGCCGAACACTGAAGCTTTCTTT.